This TCR beta chain was sequenced in a study of T cells in Graves' hyperthyroidism and ophthalmopathy. Study background: Peripheral blood collection took place at initial diagnosis, before any treatment. Whole-study results and caveats: Among clonotypes expanded in thyroid above 0.001, most were also found in blood.

The investigators amplified TCR beta CDR3 regions from RNA transcripts. The primer set for the first-round RT-PCR of the TCR CDR3 was HTBI. TCRdb itself ran the multiplex PCR reads through MiXCR, one entry per CDR3 protein. This sample has 600,000 or so distinct CDR3 sequences, with 12% to 15% found just once. Uncontrolled infection, other autoimmune disease, pregnancy or lactation led to exclusion. Fresh 10 ml peripheral blood yielded PBMCs. CDR3 length: 15 residues. Trimming cost V 4 bases and J 5 bases, with 15 bases left between them. This clonotype was recorded many times. The antigen is unknown. The TCR comes from a young woman with Graves' ophthalmopathy. The material sequenced was blood. J is TRBJ2-4 and V is TRBV12-3 or TRBV12-4, with D possibly being TRBD2 (6 bases). The CDR3 DNA is TGTGCCAGCAGTTCGCACCGGACTATCGAAAACATTCAGTACTTC. The encoded protein is CASSSHRTIENIQYF.